The 26 T cell receptor beta chains given below trace back to one sample, sequenced in a study of T cell repertoires in cytomegalovirus infection. MiXCR was run by TCRdb on the reads, yielding one entry per CDR3 protein. The sample consists of roughly 920,000 distinct CDR3 sequences, 31% of them appearing once. No cognate antigen is known for these TCRs. This specimen consisted of cultured CD8+ T cells from PBMCs, obtained from culture after CMV antigen stimulation. The source is a human donor in good health (CMV status not recorded). Some clones in this sample may be carry-over from other donors' samples.

This sequence joins TRBV27 and TRBJ1-6, with TRBD1 as a possible D gene (5 bases). The V end lost 4 bases, the J end lost 5 bases, and 12 bases lay between the germline ends. The CDR3 has 15 amino acids. Germline V gene data show CDR1 as MNHEY and CDR2 as SMNVEV (reference sequence). The CDR3 DNA is TGTGCCAGCAGTTCCCCGGGGCCGCATAATTCACCCCTCCACTTT. Its translation is CASSSPGPHNSPLHF.

This clonotype has at least ten counts. The chain combines TRBV27 with TRBJ1-2; possible D gene TRBD1, 6 bases. The germline V gene has CDR1 MNHEY and CDR2 SMNVEV (reference sequence). This CDR3 is built from 13 residues. V gave up 5 bases and J gave up 4 bases, with 11 bases separating them. CDR3 residues: CASSLGQPYGYTF. CDR3 bases: TGTGCCAGCAGTCTTGGACAGCCCTATGGCTACACCTTC.

This clonotype has just a few counts. The chain has TRBV6-2 or TRBV6-3 and TRBJ2-7; D is unresolved. V was pared by 3 bases and J by 3 bases, with 9 bases between. The germline V gene encodes CDR1 MNHEY and CDR2 SVGEGT. This CDR3 spans 13 amino acids. The CDR3 DNA reads as TGTGCCAGCAGTTATCAGAGACTCTACGAGCAGTACGTC. Its translation: CASSYQRLYEQYV.

This clonotype was counted between two and nine times. The chain couples TRBV5-1 to TRBJ1-1; 7 bases align to TRBD1. The ends lost 3 bases at V and 6 bases at J; junction bases unmatched: 11. The germline V gene has CDR1 SGHRS and CDR2 YFSETQ. The CDR3 totals 15 residues. The CDR3 spells CASSSRDRVQAEAFF. The CDR3, as DNA: TGCGCCAGCAGCTCCCGAGACAGGGTTCAAGCTGAAGCTTTCTTT.

This clonotype occurred many times. The rearrangement joins TRBV10-3 to TRBJ1-2; D gene unclear. The CDR3 is 14 residues long. CDR1 ENHRY and CDR2 SYGVKD come from the germline V gene. V lost 2 bases and J lost 0, with 7 bases in between. CDR3 DNA: TGTGCCATCAGTGAGACAGAAGCTAACTATGGCTACACCTTC. Its protein is CAISETEANYGYTF.

This sequence joins TRBV5-1 and TRBJ1-2; the D is unclear. Trimming left V 4 bases short and J 1 base short, with 5 bases between. The germline V gene encodes CDR1 SGHRS and CDR2 YFSETQ. The CDR3 length is 12 residues. The CDR3 coding sequence is TGCGCCAGCAGCCCGTATAACTATGGCTACACCTTC. Its translation is CASSPYNYGYTF. The full variable domain, in which reference TRBV5-1 and TRBJ1-2 provide the parts outside the CDR3, is KAGVTQTPRYLIKTRGQQVTLSCSPISGHRSVSWYQQTPGQGLQFLFEYFSETQRNKGNFPGRFSGRQFSNSRSEMNVSTLELGDSALYLCASSPYNYGYTFGSGTRLTVV.

With respect to this clonotype: One end of the junction does not line up with germline, which may come from a read error. The chain employs TRBV27 and TRBJ2-2; possible D gene TRBD2, 5 bases. This CDR3 has 13 residues. The germline gives CDR1 MNHEY, CDR2 SMNVEV (reference sequence). The CDR3: CASSLEHTGERFF. In DNA, the CDR3 is TGTGCCAGCAGTTTGGAGCACACCGGGGAGCGGTTTTTT.

This clonotype was recorded at least ten times. The V and J genes are TRBV7-9 and TRBJ2-7, with TRBD1 matching 7 bases. This CDR3 is 13 amino acids long. Germline V gene data show CDR1 as SEHNR and CDR2 as FQNEAQ (reference sequence). With V trimmed by 5 bases and J by 3 bases, 4 bases remained unmatched. This CDR3 reads CASSHRDSYEQYF. CDR3 coding DNA: TGTGCCAGCAGCCACCGGGACAGCTACGAGCAGTACTTC.

The chain couples TRBV2 to TRBJ2-7; 9 bases map to TRBD1. CDR3 size: 16 residues. The V and J ends lost 6 bases and 0 bases, in that order; junction bases with no gene match: 9. Germline values: CDR1 SNHLY, CDR2 FYNNEI. The CDR3 DNA is TGTGCCAGCAGCGTACGTCCGGGACAGGGCTCCTACGAGCAGTACTTC. Protein product: CASSVRPGQGSYEQYF.

The rearrangement links TRBV9 to TRBJ2-3, with 7 bases aligning to TRBD2. From germline, CDR1 is SGDLS and CDR2 YYNGEE. The CDR3 is made up of 16 amino acids. V was clipped by 1 base and J by 6 bases; unmatched bases: 11. CDR3 DNA: TGTGCCAGCAGCGTATCCTCCTTGGGGGGGATGGATACGCAGTATTTT. This sequence encodes CASSVSSLGGMDTQYF. The variable domain in full, completed from reference TRBV9 and TRBJ2-3, reads DSGVTQTPKHLITATGQRVTLRCSPRSGDLSVYWYQQSLDQGLQFLIQYYNGEERAKGNILERFSAQQFPDLHSELNLSSLELGDSALYFCASSVSSLGGMDTQYFGPGTRLTVL.

This clonotype was counted only a few times. This sequence joins TRBV6-8 and TRBJ1-5; TRBD1 agrees at 7 bases. The CDR3 has 15 residues. Trimming took 10 bases from V and 3 from J; bases not matched to a gene: 12. Germline CDR1 and CDR2: MNHGY and SAAAGT. The CDR3, as DNA: TGTGCCACTCTCGCCTACAGGGGACACAATCAGCCCCAGCATTTT. Its translation: CATLAYRGHNQPQHF.

This clonotype was seen a few times. The genes are TRBV6-1 and TRBJ1-2; 8 bases line up with TRBD1. V lost 5 bases to trimming and J lost 8 bases; unmatched junction nucleotides: 13. CDR1 is MNHNS and CDR2 is SASEGT in the germline V gene. The CDR3 is 15 residues long. The CDR3 loop reads CASSQSRDRLEGYTF. The CDR3, as DNA: TGTGCCAGCAGTCAGTCCCGGGACAGGCTGGAGGGCTACACCTTC.

The chain employs TRBV12-3 or TRBV12-4 and TRBJ1-4; D gene ambiguous. Deletions cut 3 bases from V and 6 bases from J, with 11 bases between. The CDR3 length is 14 residues. The CDR3 is CASSFRSGYEKLFF. CDR3 DNA sequence: TGTGCCAGCAGTTTCCGGTCTGGGTATGAAAAACTGTTTTTT.

This clonotype was counted a few times. V gene TRBV7-8 combines with J gene TRBJ2-2, with D perhaps TRBD1 or TRBD2 (5 bases each). The CDR3 spans 15 residues. Germline V gives CDR1 SGHVS, CDR2 FQNEAQ. Trimming stripped 2 bases from V and 3 bases from J, with 10 bases between. The CDR3 DNA sequence: TGTGCCAGCAGCTTATATCGGGACGACACCGGGGAGCTGTTTTTT. Translated, it gives CASSLYRDDTGELFF.

The chain employs TRBV7-9 and TRBJ1-3; D remains ambiguous. From germline, CDR1 is SEHNR and CDR2 FQNEAQ (reference sequence). V lost 10 bases and J 5 bases, leaving 12 bases between the germline ends. The CDR3 loop spans 12 amino acids. The CDR3 is CAIPGERNTIYF. DNA for the CDR3: TGTGCCATCCCGGGAGAAAGAAACACCATATATTTT.

This chain connects TRBV7-9 to TRBJ2-2; D perhaps matches TRBD1 (5 bases). Germline V gene lookup returns CDR1 SEHNR and CDR2 FQNEAQ (reference sequence). CDR3 size: 15 residues. The V end was cut by 5 bases, the J end by 2 bases, with 12 bases between. The CDR3 nucleotides read TGTGCCAGCAGCAGCCACAGGATCAACACCGGGGAGCTGTTTTTT. Its translation is CASSSHRINTGELFF.

As concerns this clonotype: A read error may account for a junction end that differs from germline. The CDR3 DNA follows: TGTGCCAGCAGTGTAGCAGGGGGCGCTTCCATCCCCATATATTTT. Translated: CASSVAGGASIPIYF. The genes are TRBV12-3 or TRBV12-4 and TRBJ1-3; 8 bases are shared with TRBD1. This CDR3 comprises 15 residues.

The chain employs TRBV6-8 and TRBJ1-1; TRBD1 is a possible D gene (5 bases). Germline loops: CDR1 MNHGY, CDR2 SAAAGT. This CDR3 has 13 residues. V was shortened by 7 bases and J by 3 bases, with 12 bases between the two germline ends. This CDR3 reads CASIPRGYTEAFF. In DNA, the CDR3 is TGTGCCAGCATTCCCCGGGGGTACACTGAAGCTTTCTTT.

This chain joins TRBV19 and TRBJ1-5; 10 nucleotides line up with TRBD1. Trimming removed 3 bases from V and 7 bases from J; junction bases left unmatched: 3. CDR3 length equals 14 residues. Germline V gene lookup returns CDR1 LNHDA and CDR2 SQIVND (reference sequence). The chain's CDR3 is CASSMGQGLQPQHF. Here the CDR3 DNA reads TGTGCCAGTAGTATGGGACAGGGGTTGCAGCCCCAGCATTTT.

V usage is TRBV7-9 and J usage is TRBJ2-7; TRBD1 agrees at 8 bases. Germline V gives CDR1 SEHNR, CDR2 FQNEAQ (reference sequence). The CDR3 runs 12 residues. Here the CDR3 DNA reads TGTGCCAGCAGCTTAGCGGACAGGGTTTTATATGTC. It translates to CASSLADRVLYV.

The rearrangement uses TRBV7-4 and TRBJ1-6; D not certain. Germline CDR1 and CDR2: SGHVT and SQSDAQ. Trimming removed 6 bases from V and 5 bases from J, with 11 bases in between. CDR3 length: 14 amino acids. The CDR3 bases are TGTGCCAGCAGGCAGGAAGGGAATAATTCACCCCTCCACTTT. Protein sequence: CASRQEGNNSPLHF. Full variable domain (rest looked up from reference TRBV7-4 and TRBJ1-6): GAGVSQSPRYKVAKRGRDVALRCDSISGHVTLYWYRQTLGQGSEVLTYSQSDAQRDKSGRPSGRFSAERPERSVSTLKIQRTEQGDSAVYLCASRQEGNNSPLHFGNGTRLTVT.

In this sample, this clonotype turned up a few times. The chain combines TRBV12-3 or TRBV12-4 with TRBJ2-5; no clear D gene. V was shortened by 6 bases and J by 5 bases, with 16 bases between the two germline ends. There are 14 residues in the CDR3. The DNA for the CDR3 is TGTGCCAGCAGCCATGGACCGGGTGCTGAGACCCAGTACTTC. It yields the protein CASSHGPGAETQYF.

The V call is TRBV20-1, the J call TRBJ1-2, with D unresolved. Trimming removed 4 bases at V and 3 bases at J, with 15 bases between. Germline V gene lookup returns CDR1 DFQATT and CDR2 SNEGSKA (reference sequence). The CDR3 contains 14 residues. The CDR3 nucleotides read TGCAGTGCTATGGTTGGGGAAGAAGACTATGGCTACACCTTC. Residues: CSAMVGEEDYGYTF.

The V and J genes are TRBV19 and TRBJ1-1; D is possibly TRBD1 (6 bases). The CDR3 has 14 amino acids. Germline values: CDR1 LNHDA, CDR2 SQIVND (reference sequence). V lost 4 bases, J lost 1 base, and 10 bases lay in between. The CDR3, as DNA: TGTGCCAGTAGTACAATGACAGGGAACACTGAAGCTTTCTTT. Translating gives CASSTMTGNTEAFF.

This clonotype was counted a few times. The V and J genes are TRBV27 and TRBJ1-1, with D tentatively TRBD1 (5 bases). Trimming took off 4 bases at V and 1 base at J, with 10 bases between the two ends. The CDR3 has 14 amino acids. Germline loops: CDR1 MNHEY, CDR2 SMNVEV (reference sequence). The CDR3 region is CASSSLQENTEAFF. CDR3 nucleotide sequence: TGTGCCAGCAGTTCCTTACAGGAGAACACTGAAGCTTTCTTT.

The chain couples TRBV19 to TRBJ2-4; no reliable D call. Trimming took off 3 bases at V and 0 bases at J, with 9 bases between the two ends. The CDR3 is 15 residues long. CDR1 is LNHDA and CDR2 is SQIVND in the germline V gene (reference sequence). The CDR3 nucleotides read TGTGCCAGTAGTATTAGGGATACAGCCAAAAACATTCAGTACTTC. It is translated as CASSIRDTAKNIQYF.